The 17 T cell receptor beta chains listed next were all sequenced from one sample in a study of human T cells and chemical hapten exposure. TCRdb ran MiXCR on the RACE reads and lists one entry per CDR3 protein. The table has 180,000 or so distinct CDR3 sequences, roughly 14% seen once. As for time point: patch test 1, 2 weeks after DPC sensitization. Treatment specified: therapeutic diphenylcyclopropenone sensitization with weekly scalp DPC. Material: whole blood, obtained in connection with sensitization to the hapten diphenylcyclopropenone (DPC). These receptors were collected from a woman younger than 45 with alopecia areata. Some clones in this sample may be carry-over from other donors' samples.

The chain joins TRBV27 to TRBJ1-1; D may be TRBD1 (6 bases). There are 14 residues in the CDR3. CDR1 and CDR2 (germline): MNHEY, SMNVEV (reference sequence). Trimming removed 5 bases at V and 5 bases at J, with 15 bases between. CDR3 in amino acids: CASSTPYRATEAFF. CDR3 in DNA: TGTGCCAGCAGTACTCCATACAGGGCGACTGAAGCTTTCTTT.

In its sample, this clonotype was seen a few times. V is TRBV18 and J is TRBJ1-1, with TRBD1 matching over 10 bases. Germline V lookup: CDR1 KGHSH, CDR2 LQKENI. This CDR3 region has 15 residues. V lost 3 bases, J lost 9 bases, and 10 bases stayed unmatched. The CDR3 spells CASSPPGTGARKAFF. Here the CDR3 DNA reads TGTGCCAGCTCACCCCCCGGGACAGGGGCGCGTAAAGCTTTCTTT. The variable domain in full, with the rest retrieved from reference TRBV18 and TRBJ1-1, is NAGVMQNPRHLVRRRGQEARLRCSPMKGHSHVYWYRQLPEEGLKFMVYLQKENIIDESGMPKERFSAEFPKEGPSILRIQQVVRGDSAAYFCASSPPGTGARKAFFGQGTRLTVV.

This chain connects TRBV28 to TRBJ2-7, with no clear D. Germline CDR1 MDHEN, CDR2 SYDVKM. Trimming took off 6 bases at V and 6 bases at J, with 12 bases between the two ends. The CDR3 runs 12 residues. CDR3 region: CASSPPVGEQYF. The CDR3, as DNA: TGTGCCAGCAGCCCCCCCGTAGGCGAGCAGTACTTC.

This clonotype has just a few counts. The CDR3 protein is CASSFSRVLGYTF. The CDR3 DNA sequence: TGTGCCAGCAGTTTCAGCAGGGTATTAGGCTACACCTTC. The chain is built from TRBV12-3 or TRBV12-4 and TRBJ1-2; a weak D match, TRBD1 (5 bases). V lost 3 bases to trimming and J lost 8 bases, with 13 bases between them. CDR3 length: 13 residues.

This clonotype has just a few counts. V gene TRBV4-1 combines with J gene TRBJ2-5; TRBD1 aligns across 7 bases. Germline CDR1 reads MGHRA; CDR2 reads YSYEKL. V was pared by 1 base and J by 0 bases, with 2 bases of the junction left unmatched. CDR3 length equals 15 residues. The CDR3 DNA reads TGCGCCAGCAGCCAAGGCGACAGGGACCAAGAGACCCAGTACTTC. It encodes CASSQGDRDQETQYF.

This clonotype was seen a handful of times. The CDR3 sequence: CASSLDRVIYTF. The CDR3 coding sequence is TGTGCCAGCAGCTTAGACAGGGTGATCTACACCTTC. The chain couples TRBV7-2 to TRBJ1-2, with a tentative D call TRBD1 (6 bases). The CDR3 is 12 amino acids. Germline CDR1 and CDR2: SGHTA and FQGNSA. Trimming stripped 1 base from V and 10 bases from J, with 10 bases between.

The rearrangement uses TRBV20-1 and TRBJ2-3; 13 nucleotides line up with TRBD2. The CDR3 has 19 residues. Germline CDR1 is DFQATT and CDR2 is SNEGSKA (reference sequence). Losses at the gene ends were 2 bases for V and 0 bases for J; bases not matched to a gene: 11. CDR3 bases: TGCAGTGCTAGAAGGCGGACTAGCGGGGGTCCCTCTAGCACAGATACGCAGTATTTT. As protein: CSARRRTSGGPSSTDTQYF.

The chain carries TRBV9 and TRBJ1-5; D gene unclear. CDR1 is SGDLS, CDR2 YYNGEE, per germline. The CDR3 is 14 amino acids. V was trimmed by 4 bases and J by 4 bases, leaving 12 bases between them. The CDR3 sequence is CASSLGRGNQPQHF. CDR3 nucleotide sequence: TGTGCCAGCAGCCTAGGACGGGGAAATCAGCCCCAGCATTTT.

This clonotype appeared a few times. The chain couples TRBV7-9 to TRBJ2-5; 10 bases are shared with TRBD1. This CDR3 has 14 residues. V was clipped by 5 bases and J by 4 bases; unmatched bases: 4. The germline CDR1 and CDR2 sequences are SEHNR and FQNEAQ (reference sequence). Here the CDR3 DNA reads TGTGCCAGCAGCACAAGACAGGGGGCAGAGACCCAGTACTTC. Its protein is CASSTRQGAETQYF.

There are many counts of this clonotype. The CDR3 nucleotides are TGCAGTGCCCCCTCGAAGGGGGGCTCTGGGGCCAACGTCCTGACTTTC. Amino acids: CSAPSKGGSGANVLTF. This rearrangement joins TRBV20-1 to TRBJ2-6; the D call may be TRBD1 or TRBD2 (6 bases each). The CDR3 has 16 amino acids. V lost 6 bases to trimming and J lost 0 bases, with 15 bases between them. Germline V CDR1 and CDR2: DFQATT, SNEGSKA (reference sequence).

The CDR3 region is CSARGDRTDTQYF. As DNA, the CDR3 is TGCAGTGCTAGAGGGGACCGCACAGATACGCAGTATTTT. The chain employs TRBV20-1 and TRBJ2-3; D may match TRBD1 or TRBD2 (5 bases each). CDR3 length: 13 residues. V dropped 1 base and J dropped 1 base, with 6 bases sitting between them. The germline CDR1 and CDR2 sequences are DFQATT and SNEGSKA (reference sequence).

This clonotype was seen repeatedly, ten times or more. The genes are TRBV18 and TRBJ1-1; no reliable D call. CDR1 and CDR2 from the germline V gene are KGHSH and LQKENI. Trimming shortened V by 6 bases and J by 0 bases, and 14 bases separated the two germline ends. CDR3 length equals 15 residues. CDR3 in amino acids: CASSPNGEMNTEAFF. CDR3 bases: TGTGCCAGCTCGCCGAACGGGGAGATGAACACTGAAGCTTTCTTT.

The V gene is TRBV9, the J gene TRBJ2-1; tentative D call: TRBD1 (6 bases). The V and J ends lost 4 bases and 1 base respectively, with 9 bases between them. Germline V gives CDR1 SGDLS, CDR2 YYNGEE. There are 14 residues in the CDR3. Here the CDR3 DNA reads TGTGCCAGCAGCACAGGGTGGTCCTACAATGAGCAGTTCTTC. Translated: CASSTGWSYNEQFF.

V gene TRBV30 combines with J gene TRBJ1-5; no firm D call. Trimming took off 1 base at V and 5 bases at J, with 9 bases between the two ends. Germline V CDR1 and CDR2: GTSNPN, SVGIG (reference sequence). CDR3 length: 13 residues. The CDR3 DNA follows: TGTGCCTGGAGTGATAGTCCAGATCAGCCCCAGCATTTT. Protein sequence: CAWSDSPDQPQHF.

This clonotype has more than one count but fewer than ten. V gene TRBV9 combines with J gene TRBJ1-2; TRBD1 matches 9 bases. CDR1 and CDR2 (germline): SGDLS, YYNGEE. With 4 bases clipped from V and 6 bases from J, the junction kept 10 bases outside the gene matches. The CDR3 has 15 amino acids. The CDR3 DNA is TGTGCCAGCAGCCCTCAGGACAGGGGAGGGAATGGCTACACCTTC. Its protein product is CASSPQDRGGNGYTF.

The V and J genes are TRBV6-1 and TRBJ2-6, with 8 bases fitting TRBD1. Germline loops: CDR1 MNHNS, CDR2 SASEGT. This CDR3 is built from 18 residues. After removal of 2 bases from V and 2 bases from J, the junction contained 8 bases not matched to a gene. The DNA of the CDR3 is TGTGCCAGCAGTGAAAGAGGGACAGGTGACGCTGGGGCCAACGTCCTGACTTTC. Translated, it gives CASSERGTGDAGANVLTF.

In its sample, this clonotype was seen many times. The V and J genes are TRBV5-1 and TRBJ1-4, with 7 positions matching TRBD1. The junction had 3 bases not matched to a gene; V was cut back by 5 bases and J by 2 bases. The CDR3 consists of 14 residues. CDR1 and CDR2 from the germline V gene are SGHRS and YFSETQ. In DNA, the CDR3 is TGCGCCAGCAGTCGGGACAGCACTAATGAAAAACTGTTTTTT. Translating gives CASSRDSTNEKLFF.